This T cell receptor beta chain was found in a study of blood T cell repertoires in COVID-19. The CDR3 spans 16 residues. Germline lookup yields CDR1 LGHNA and CDR2 YSLEER. V dropped 0 bases and J dropped 5 bases, with 14 bases sitting between them. This clone was found once. The data were produced by immunoSEQ multiplex PCR, yet TCRdb's version contains in-frame clones alone and is incomplete. The sample shows about 59,000 clones, roughly 79% of them seen only once. V usage is TRBV4-3 and J usage is TRBJ2-1; no definite D call. Sequences were obtained from peripheral blood. This clonotype was sampled from a woman of 80 years or more with active or convalescent COVID-19. The CDR3 here is CASSQDHNSINNEQFF. The CDR3 nucleotides read TGCGCCAGCAGCCAAGATCATAACTCTATAAACAATGAGCAGTTCTTC.